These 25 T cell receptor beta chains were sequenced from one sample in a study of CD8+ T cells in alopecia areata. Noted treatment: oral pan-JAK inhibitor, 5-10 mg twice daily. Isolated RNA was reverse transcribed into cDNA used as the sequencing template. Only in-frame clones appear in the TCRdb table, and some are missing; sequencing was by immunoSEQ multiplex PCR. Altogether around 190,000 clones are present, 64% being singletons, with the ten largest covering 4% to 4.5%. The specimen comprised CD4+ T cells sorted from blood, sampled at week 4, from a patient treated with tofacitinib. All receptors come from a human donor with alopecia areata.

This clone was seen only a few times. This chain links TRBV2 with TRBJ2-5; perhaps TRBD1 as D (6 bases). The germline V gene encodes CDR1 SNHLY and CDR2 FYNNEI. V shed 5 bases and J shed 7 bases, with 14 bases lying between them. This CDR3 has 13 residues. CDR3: CASSMGQEGTQYF. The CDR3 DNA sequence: TGTGCCAGCAGTATGGGACAAGAGGGGACCCAGTACTTC. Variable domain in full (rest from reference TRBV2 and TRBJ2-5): EPEVTQTPSHQVTQMGQEVILRCVPISNHLYFYWYRQILGQKVEFLVSFYNNEISEKSEIFDDQFSVERPDGSNFTLKIRSTKLEDSAMYFCASSMGQEGTQYFGPGTRLLVL.

CDR3 in DNA: TGTGCCTGGAGCGGGGCCGGGAACATTCAGTACTTC. Protein product: CAWSGAGNIQYF. The chain uses TRBV30 and TRBJ2-4; D may match TRBD1 or TRBD2 (5 bases each). There are 12 residues in the CDR3. The V and J ends lost 3 bases and 7 bases respectively, with 10 bases between them. CDR1 is GTSNPN and CDR2 is SVGIG in the germline V gene (reference sequence).

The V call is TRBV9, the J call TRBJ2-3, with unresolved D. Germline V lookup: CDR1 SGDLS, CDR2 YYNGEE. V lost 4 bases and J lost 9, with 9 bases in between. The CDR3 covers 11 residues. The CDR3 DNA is TGTGCCAGCAGCTCTGCTCAGACGCAGTATTTT. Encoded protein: CASSSAQTQYF.

CDR3: CAWSPRGLVNGATQYF. The CDR3 DNA reads as TGTGCCTGGAGTCCTCGGGGACTCGTCAATGGTGCTACGCAGTATTTT. The genes are TRBV30 and TRBJ2-3, with D possibly being TRBD2 (6 bases). V was cut by 2 bases and J by 8 bases, with 23 bases left in between. The CDR3 has 16 residues. CDR1 GTSNPN and CDR2 SVGIG come from the germline V gene (reference sequence). Drawing the rest from reference TRBV30 and TRBJ2-3, the complete variable domain is SQTIHQWPATLVQPVGSPLSLECTVEGTSNPNLYWYRQAAGRGLQLLFYSVGIGQISSEVPQNLSASRPQDRQFILSSKKLLLSDSGFYLCAWSPRGLVNGATQYFGPGTRLTVL.

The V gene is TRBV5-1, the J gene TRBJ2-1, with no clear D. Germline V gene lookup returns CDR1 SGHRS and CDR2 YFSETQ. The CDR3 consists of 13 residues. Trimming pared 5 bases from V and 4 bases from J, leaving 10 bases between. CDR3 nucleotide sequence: TGCGCCAGCAGTATCCAAGCTTACAATGAGCAGTTCTTC. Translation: CASSIQAYNEQFF.

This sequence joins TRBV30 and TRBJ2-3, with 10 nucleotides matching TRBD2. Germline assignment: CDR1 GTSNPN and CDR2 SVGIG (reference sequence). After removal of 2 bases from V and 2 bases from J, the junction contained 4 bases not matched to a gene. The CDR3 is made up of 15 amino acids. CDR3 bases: TGTGCCTGGAGTTCGGGACTAGCGAACACAGATACGCAGTATTTT. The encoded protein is CAWSSGLANTDTQYF.

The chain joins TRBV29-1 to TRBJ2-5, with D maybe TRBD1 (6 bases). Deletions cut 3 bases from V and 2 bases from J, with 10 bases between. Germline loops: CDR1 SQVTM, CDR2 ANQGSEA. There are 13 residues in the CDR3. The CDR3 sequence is CSVERTVQETQYF. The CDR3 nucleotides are TGCAGCGTTGAGCGGACAGTACAAGAGACCCAGTACTTC.

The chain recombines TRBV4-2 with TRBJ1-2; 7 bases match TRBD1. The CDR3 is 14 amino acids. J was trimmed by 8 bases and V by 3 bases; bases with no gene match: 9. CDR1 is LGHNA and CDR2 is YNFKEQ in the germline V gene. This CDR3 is CASSQMTGYLGYTF. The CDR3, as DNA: TGTGCCAGCAGCCAGATGACAGGGTATTTGGGCTACACCTTC.

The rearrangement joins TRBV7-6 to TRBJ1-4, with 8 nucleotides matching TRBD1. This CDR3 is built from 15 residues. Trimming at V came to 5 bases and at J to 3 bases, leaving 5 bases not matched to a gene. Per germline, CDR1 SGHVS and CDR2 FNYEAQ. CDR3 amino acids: CASSPGQGANEKLFF. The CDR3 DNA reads TGTGCCAGCAGCCCCGGACAGGGTGCTAATGAAAAACTGTTTTTT.

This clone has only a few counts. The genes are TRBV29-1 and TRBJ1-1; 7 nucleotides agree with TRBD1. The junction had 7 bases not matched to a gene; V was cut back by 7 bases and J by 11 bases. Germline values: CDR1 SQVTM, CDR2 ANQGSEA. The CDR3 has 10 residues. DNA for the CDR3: TGCAGCGCCTACAGGGGTAGGGCTTTCTTT. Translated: CSAYRGRAFF.

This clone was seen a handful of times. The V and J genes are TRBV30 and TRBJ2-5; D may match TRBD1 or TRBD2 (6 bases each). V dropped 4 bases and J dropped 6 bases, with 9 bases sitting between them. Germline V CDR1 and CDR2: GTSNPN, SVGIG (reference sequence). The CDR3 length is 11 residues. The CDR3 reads CAWTRGQTQYF. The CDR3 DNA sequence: TGTGCCTGGACTCGGGGGCAGACCCAGTACTTC.

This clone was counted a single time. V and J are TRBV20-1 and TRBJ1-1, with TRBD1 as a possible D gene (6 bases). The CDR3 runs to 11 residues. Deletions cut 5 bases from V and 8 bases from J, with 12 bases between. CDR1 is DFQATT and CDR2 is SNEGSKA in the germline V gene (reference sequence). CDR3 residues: CSAQGPLEAFF. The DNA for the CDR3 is TGCAGTGCTCAGGGGCCCTTAGAAGCTTTCTTT.

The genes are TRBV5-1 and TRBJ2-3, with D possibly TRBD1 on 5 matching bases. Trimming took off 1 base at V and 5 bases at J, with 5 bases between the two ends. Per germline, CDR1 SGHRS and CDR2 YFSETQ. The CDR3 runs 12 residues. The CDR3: CASSLRGDTQYF. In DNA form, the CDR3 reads TGCGCCAGCAGCTTGAGGGGAGATACGCAGTATTTT. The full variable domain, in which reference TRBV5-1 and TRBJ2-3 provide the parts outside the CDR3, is KAGVTQTPRYLIKTRGQQVTLSCSPISGHRSVSWYQQTPGQGLQFLFEYFSETQRNKGNFPGRFSGRQFSNSRSEMNVSTLELGDSALYLCASSLRGDTQYFGPGTRLTVL.

Here the CDR3 reads CASSSPGQANYGYTF. CDR3 nucleotides: TGCGCCAGCAGCTCTCCGGGACAGGCCAACTATGGCTACACCTTC. The V gene is TRBV5-1, the J gene TRBJ1-2, with 8 bases identical to TRBD1. V shed 3 bases and J 2 bases; nucleotides not matched to a gene: 6. Germline V gives CDR1 SGHRS, CDR2 YFSETQ. The CDR3 loop spans 15 amino acids.

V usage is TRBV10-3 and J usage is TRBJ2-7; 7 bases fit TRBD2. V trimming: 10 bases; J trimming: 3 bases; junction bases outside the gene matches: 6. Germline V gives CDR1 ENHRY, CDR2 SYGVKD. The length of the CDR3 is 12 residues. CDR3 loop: CATLGGDYEQYF. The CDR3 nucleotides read TGTGCCACCTTGGGGGGGGACTACGAGCAGTACTTC.

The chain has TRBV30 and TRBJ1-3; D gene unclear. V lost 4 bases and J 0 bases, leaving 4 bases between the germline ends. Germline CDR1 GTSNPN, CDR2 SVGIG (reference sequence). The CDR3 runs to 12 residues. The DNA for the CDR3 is TGTGCCTGGACTAGCTCTGGAAACACCATATATTTT. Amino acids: CAWTSSGNTIYF.

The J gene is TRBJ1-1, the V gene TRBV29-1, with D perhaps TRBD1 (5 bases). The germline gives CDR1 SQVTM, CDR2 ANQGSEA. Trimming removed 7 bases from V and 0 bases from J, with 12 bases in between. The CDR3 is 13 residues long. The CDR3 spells CSATRGVNTEAFF. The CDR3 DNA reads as TGCAGCGCAACTAGGGGCGTGAACACTGAAGCTTTCTTT.

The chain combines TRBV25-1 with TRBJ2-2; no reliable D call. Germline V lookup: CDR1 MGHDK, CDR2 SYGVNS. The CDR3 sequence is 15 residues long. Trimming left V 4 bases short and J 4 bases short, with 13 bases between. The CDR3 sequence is CASSVSNPGTGELFF. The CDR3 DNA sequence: TGTGCCAGCAGTGTTTCCAATCCAGGCACCGGGGAGCTGTTTTTT.

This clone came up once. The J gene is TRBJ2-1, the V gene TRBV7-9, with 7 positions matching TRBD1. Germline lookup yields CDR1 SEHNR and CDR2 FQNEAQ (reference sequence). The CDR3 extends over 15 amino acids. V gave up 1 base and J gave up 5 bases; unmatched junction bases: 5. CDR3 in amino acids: CASSLGQGPNNEQFF. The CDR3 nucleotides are TGTGCCAGCAGCTTAGGACAGGGTCCGAACAATGAGCAGTTCTTC.

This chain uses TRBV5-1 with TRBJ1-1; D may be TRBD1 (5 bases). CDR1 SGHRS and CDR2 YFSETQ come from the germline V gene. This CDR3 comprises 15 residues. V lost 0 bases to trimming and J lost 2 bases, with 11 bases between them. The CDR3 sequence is CASSLGVDTNTEAFF. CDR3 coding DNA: TGCGCCAGCAGCTTGGGGGTGGACACCAACACTGAAGCTTTCTTT.

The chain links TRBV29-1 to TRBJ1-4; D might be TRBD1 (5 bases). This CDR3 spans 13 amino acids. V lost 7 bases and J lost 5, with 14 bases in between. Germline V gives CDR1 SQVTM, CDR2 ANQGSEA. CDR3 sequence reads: CSALGGYNEKLFF. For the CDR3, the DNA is TGCAGCGCCCTCGGGGGTTACAATGAAAAACTGTTTTTT.

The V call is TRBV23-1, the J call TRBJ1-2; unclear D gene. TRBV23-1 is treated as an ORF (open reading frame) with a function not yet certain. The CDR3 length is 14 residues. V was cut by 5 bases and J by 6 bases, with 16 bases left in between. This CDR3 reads CASSARTESHGYTF. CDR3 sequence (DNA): TGCGCCAGCAGTGCACGGACCGAGTCCCATGGCTACACCTTC.

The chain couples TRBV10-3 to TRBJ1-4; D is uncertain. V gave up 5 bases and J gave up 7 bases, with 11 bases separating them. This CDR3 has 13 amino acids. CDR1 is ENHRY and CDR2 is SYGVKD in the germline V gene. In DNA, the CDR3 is TGTGCCATCAGTTCCCGGCGGGGTGAAAAACTGTTTTTT. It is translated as CAISSRRGEKLFF.

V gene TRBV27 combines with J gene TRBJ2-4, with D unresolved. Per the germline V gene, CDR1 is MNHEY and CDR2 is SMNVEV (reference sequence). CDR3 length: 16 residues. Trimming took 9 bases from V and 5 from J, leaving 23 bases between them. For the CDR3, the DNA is TGTGCCAGTATCCCGTGCTGGGCGGTTGTGGAAAACATTCAGTACTTC. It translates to CASIPCWAVVENIQYF.

This CDR3 reads CASSLPGPGTDTQYF. In nucleotides, the CDR3 is TGTGCCAGCAGCTTACCGGGACCGGGCACAGATACGCAGTATTTT. The rearrangement joins TRBV5-4 to TRBJ2-3; D may match TRBD1 or TRBD2 (5 bases each). The CDR3 is made up of 15 amino acids. The germline CDR1 and CDR2 sequences are SGHNT and YYREEE (reference sequence). Deletions cut 2 bases from V and 1 base from J, with 11 bases between.